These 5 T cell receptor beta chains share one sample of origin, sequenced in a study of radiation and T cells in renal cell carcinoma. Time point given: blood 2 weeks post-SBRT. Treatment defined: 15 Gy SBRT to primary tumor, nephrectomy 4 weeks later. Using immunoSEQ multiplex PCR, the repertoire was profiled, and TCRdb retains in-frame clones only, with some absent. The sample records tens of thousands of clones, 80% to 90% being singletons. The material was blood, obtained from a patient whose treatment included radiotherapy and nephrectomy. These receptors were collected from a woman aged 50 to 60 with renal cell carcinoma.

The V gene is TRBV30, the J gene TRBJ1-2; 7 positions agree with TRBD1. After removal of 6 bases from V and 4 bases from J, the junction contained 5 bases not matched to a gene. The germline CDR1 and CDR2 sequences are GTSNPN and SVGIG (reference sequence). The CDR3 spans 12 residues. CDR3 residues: CACSTGVYGYTF. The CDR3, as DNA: TGTGCCTGTAGTACAGGGGTCTATGGCTACACCTTC.

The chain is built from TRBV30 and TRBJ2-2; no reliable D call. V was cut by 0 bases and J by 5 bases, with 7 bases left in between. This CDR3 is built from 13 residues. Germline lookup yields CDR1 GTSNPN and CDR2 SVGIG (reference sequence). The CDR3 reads CAWSVDGTGELFF. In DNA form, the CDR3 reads TGTGCCTGGAGTGTGGATGGGACCGGGGAGCTGTTTTTT.

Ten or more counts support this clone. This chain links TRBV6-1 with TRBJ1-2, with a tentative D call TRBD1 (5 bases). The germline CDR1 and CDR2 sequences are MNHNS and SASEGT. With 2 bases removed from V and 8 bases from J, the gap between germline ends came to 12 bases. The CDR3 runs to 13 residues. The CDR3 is CASSERQGRGYTF. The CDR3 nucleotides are TGTGCCAGCAGTGAAAGGCAGGGAAGGGGCTACACCTTC.

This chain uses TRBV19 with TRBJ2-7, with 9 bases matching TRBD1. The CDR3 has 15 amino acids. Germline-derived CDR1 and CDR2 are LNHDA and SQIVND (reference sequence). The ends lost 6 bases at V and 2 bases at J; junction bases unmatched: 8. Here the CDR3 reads CASRGWDRDTYEQYF. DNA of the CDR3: TGTGCCAGTAGAGGCTGGGACAGGGATACCTACGAGCAGTACTTC. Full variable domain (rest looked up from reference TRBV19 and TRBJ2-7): DGGITQSPKYLFRKEGQNVTLSCEQNLNHDAMYWYRQDPGQGLRLIYYSQIVNDFQKGDIAEGYSVSREKKESFPLTVTSAQKNPTAFYLCASRGWDRDTYEQYFGPGTRLTVT.

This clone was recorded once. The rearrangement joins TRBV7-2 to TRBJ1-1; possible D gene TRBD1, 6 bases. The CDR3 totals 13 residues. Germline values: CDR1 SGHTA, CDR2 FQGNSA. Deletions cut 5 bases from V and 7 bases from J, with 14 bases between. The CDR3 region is CASSPNRVHEAFF. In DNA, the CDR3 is TGTGCCAGCAGCCCAAACAGGGTACATGAAGCTTTCTTT. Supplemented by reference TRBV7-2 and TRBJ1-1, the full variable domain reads GAGVSQSPSNKVTEKGKDVELRCDPISGHTALYWYRQSLGQGLEFLIYFQGNSAPDKSGLPSDRFSAERTGGSVSTLTIQRTQQEDSAVYLCASSPNRVHEAFFGQGTRLTVV.